The 24 T cell receptor beta chains given below trace back to one sample, sequenced in a study of T cell responses to AZD1222 COVID-19 vaccine. Data came from immunoSEQ multiplex PCR; TCRdb stores just in-frame clones and leaves some out. Altogether over 150,000 clones are present, around 85% being singletons, with the ten largest covering approximately 0.97%. Source: peripheral blood, taken 28 days after the second AZD1222 dose. All receptors come from an adult who received the AZD1222 COVID-19 vaccine.

The chain joins TRBV29-1 to TRBJ1-1, with 9 bases identical to TRBD1. V lost 7 bases and J lost 1; bases outside the gene matches: 1. Looked up from germline, CDR1 is SQVTM and CDR2 is ANQGSEA. The CDR3 extends over 12 amino acids. The CDR3 sequence: CSGGQGNTEAFF. The DNA of the CDR3 is TGCAGCGGGGGACAGGGGAACACTGAAGCTTTCTTT. The whole variable domain, filled in from reference TRBV29-1 and TRBJ1-1, reads SAVISQKPSRDICQRGTSLTIQCQVDSQVTMMFWYRQQPGQSLTLIATANQGSEATYESGFVIDKFPISRPNLTFSTLTVSNMSPEDSSIYLCSGGQGNTEAFFGQGTRLTVV.

DNA of the CDR3: TGCGCCAGCAGCCAAGAAGGGACTAGCGGAACCTACGAGCAGTACTTC. The encoded protein is CASSQEGTSGTYEQYF. The chain has TRBV4-1 and TRBJ2-7; 11 positions agree with TRBD2. Per the germline V gene, CDR1 is MGHRA and CDR2 is YSYEKL. The CDR3 consists of 16 residues. The J segment lost 2 bases and the V segment lost 0 bases, leaving 3 bases of the junction unmatched.

The chain has TRBV11-2 and TRBJ2-3; no firm D call. This CDR3 has 12 residues. Trimming took off 5 bases at V and 5 bases at J, with 8 bases between the two ends. Looked up from germline, CDR1 is SGHAT and CDR2 is FQNNGV. The CDR3 here is CASSPLGDTQYF. CDR3 coding DNA: TGTGCCAGCAGCCCACTGGGAGATACGCAGTATTTT.

This chain connects TRBV6-1 to TRBJ2-2; D ambiguous. The CDR3 totals 15 residues. CDR1 and CDR2 (germline): MNHNS, SASEGT. Trimming removed 3 bases at V and 0 bases at J, with 8 bases between. Written as DNA, the CDR3 is TGTGCCAGCAGTGAGTCGGGCGCGAACACCGGGGAGCTGTTTTTT. Protein product: CASSESGANTGELFF.

The chain joins TRBV4-1 to TRBJ1-3; no clear D. The CDR3 covers 12 residues. CDR1 is MGHRA and CDR2 is YSYEKL in the germline V gene. V lost 1 base and J 2 bases, leaving 0 bases between the germline ends. CDR3 sequence reads: CASSQAGNTIYF. CDR3 bases: TGCGCCAGCAGCCAAGCTGGAAACACCATATATTTT.

The chain links TRBV19 to TRBJ2-7; TRBD1 matches at 8 bases. Germline V gene data show CDR1 as LNHDA and CDR2 as SQIVND (reference sequence). This CDR3 comprises 15 residues. V lost 0 bases and J lost 5; bases outside the gene matches: 6. The CDR3 here is CASSIDRTGFDEQYF. In DNA form, the CDR3 reads TGTGCCAGTAGTATAGACCGGACAGGGTTTGACGAGCAGTACTTC.

This chain connects TRBV11-2 to TRBJ1-2, with 7 bases fitting TRBD1. The CDR3 extends over 13 amino acids. Germline V CDR1 and CDR2: SGHAT, FQNNGV. J gave up 5 bases and V 7 bases, and 7 bases lay outside the gene matches. Here the CDR3 DNA reads TGTGCCAGCACCCCCGACAGGGTTTATGGCTACACCTTC. Its translation: CASTPDRVYGYTF.

The chain is built from TRBV19 and TRBJ1-1; 7 bases line up with TRBD1. Germline CDR1 LNHDA, CDR2 SQIVND (reference sequence). J lost 3 bases, V lost 6 bases, and 7 bases had no gene match. This CDR3 has 14 residues. CDR3 nucleotide sequence: TGTGCCAGTAGCCGGGACAGTGGATACACTGAAGCTTTCTTT. Translated: CASSRDSGYTEAFF.

The chain joins TRBV13 to TRBJ2-2; D is undetermined. This CDR3 is built from 13 residues. V dropped 2 bases and J dropped 5 bases, with 6 bases sitting between them. Germline V gives CDR1 PRHDT, CDR2 FYEKMQ (reference sequence). The CDR3 spells CASSLSRTGELFF. The CDR3 region has the DNA TGTGCCAGCAGCTTATCTAGGACCGGGGAGCTGTTTTTT.

This chain links TRBV6-2 or TRBV6-3 with TRBJ1-5; 9 positions agree with TRBD1. CDR3 length equals 16 residues. Germline values: CDR1 MNHEY, CDR2 SVGEGT. The junction had 8 bases not matched to a gene; V was cut back by 4 bases and J by 4 bases. CDR3 sequence reads: CASSSGQGSWNQPQHF. CDR3 in DNA: TGTGCCAGCAGTTCGGGACAGGGAAGTTGGAATCAGCCCCAGCATTTT.

This clone showed up just a few times. J is TRBJ2-1 and V is TRBV7-6; 7 nucleotides agree with TRBD2. The V gene's germline CDR1 is SGHVS and CDR2 FNYEAQ. The CDR3 has 16 amino acids. V gave up 5 bases and J gave up 6 bases; unmatched junction bases: 13. The CDR3 spells CASSPSRGAGSNEQFF. The CDR3 nucleotides are TGTGCCAGCAGCCCCTCTCGGGGAGCGGGGTCCAATGAGCAGTTCTTC.

V gene TRBV14 combines with J gene TRBJ2-7, with 8 bases aligning to TRBD1. The J segment lost 3 bases and the V segment lost 5 bases, leaving 3 bases of the junction unmatched. CDR3 length equals 13 residues. Germline lookup yields CDR1 SGHDN and CDR2 FVKESK. CDR3 DNA sequence: TGTGCCAGCAGCAGAGACAGGGGCTACGAGCAGTACTTC. It encodes CASSRDRGYEQYF.

The chain joins TRBV6-2 or TRBV6-3 to TRBJ2-1; D is unresolved. This CDR3 region has 13 residues. Trimming shortened V by 3 bases and J by 5 bases, and 8 bases separated the two germline ends. The V gene's germline CDR1 is MNHEY and CDR2 SVGEGT. The CDR3 DNA reads as TGTGCCAGCAGTTATTTGGACGACAATGAGCAGTTCTTC. Its translation: CASSYLDDNEQFF.

This clone showed up just once. The V and J genes are TRBV6-4 and TRBJ2-3; TRBD1 matches at 7 bases. The ends lost 4 bases at V and 4 bases at J; junction bases unmatched: 11. This CDR3 has 16 amino acids. Germline V gives CDR1 MRHNA, CDR2 SNTAGT. The DNA for the CDR3 is TGTGCCAGCAGTGTATCCCCAGGGCAGGGGGCAGATACGCAGTATTTT. Translated: CASSVSPGQGADTQYF.

The chain is built from TRBV7-9 and TRBJ1-6; unclear D gene. Between the trimmed V and J ends, which lost 3 bases and 8 bases, there was a span of 8 bases. The CDR3 contains 13 residues. Per germline, CDR1 SEHNR and CDR2 FQNEAQ (reference sequence). This CDR3 reads CASSFEADSPLHF. The CDR3 DNA follows: TGTGCCAGCAGCTTCGAAGCGGATTCACCCCTCCACTTT. Full variable domain (missing parts from reference TRBV7-9 and TRBJ1-6): DTGVSQNPRHKITKRGQNVTFRCDPISEHNRLYWYRQTLGQGPEFLTYFQNEAQLEKSRLLSDRFSAERPKGSFSTLEIQRTEQGDSAMYLCASSFEADSPLHFGNGTRLTVT.

CDR3 DNA: TGTGCCAGCAGCCAAGACAGCCTTAATGAAAAACTGTTTTTT. Translation gives CASSQDSLNEKLFF. The chain couples TRBV28 to TRBJ1-4; perhaps TRBD1 as D (5 bases). The V end was cut by 6 bases, the J end by 4 bases, with 12 bases between. Germline lookup yields CDR1 MDHEN and CDR2 SYDVKM. This CDR3 is built from 14 residues.

V gene TRBV5-1 combines with J gene TRBJ2-7, with 11 bases fitting TRBD2. Germline CDR1 is SGHRS and CDR2 is YFSETQ. The V and J ends lost 4 bases and 9 bases, in that order; junction bases with no gene match: 15. This CDR3 comprises 16 residues. CDR3 nucleotide sequence: TGCGCCAGCAGCGTACGACGGTTAGCGGGGGGGCAGGGGCAGTACTTC. Translated, it gives CASSVRRLAGGQGQYF. Combining the CDR3 with reference TRBV5-1 and TRBJ2-7 gives the whole variable domain KAGVTQTPRYLIKTRGQQVTLSCSPISGHRSVSWYQQTPGQGLQFLFEYFSETQRNKGNFPGRFSGRQFSNSRSEMNVSTLELGDSALYLCASSVRRLAGGQGQYFGPGTRLTVT.

This clone was seen just once. The chain joins TRBV2 to TRBJ2-1; D could derive from TRBD1 or TRBD2 (5 bases each). V was trimmed by 2 bases and J by 9 bases, leaving 11 bases between them. Germline V gives CDR1 SNHLY, CDR2 FYNNEI. CDR3 size: 13 residues. CDR3 protein: CASSESGLGEQFF. CDR3 coding DNA: TGTGCCAGCAGTGAATCGGGGCTCGGTGAGCAGTTCTTC.

The rearrangement links TRBV9 to TRBJ2-7, with 7 bases fitting TRBD1. Germline V CDR1 and CDR2: SGDLS, YYNGEE. This CDR3 is built from 15 residues. With V trimmed by 0 bases and J by 9 bases, 12 bases remained unmatched. This chain's CDR3 is CASSVGGTAENGQYF. CDR3 nucleotides: TGTGCCAGCAGCGTAGGAGGGACAGCTGAGAATGGGCAGTACTTC.

The chain employs TRBV10-2 and TRBJ1-5; 8 nucleotides align to TRBD1. V shed 6 bases and J 6 bases; nucleotides not matched to a gene: 7. CDR3 length: 14 residues. Germline CDR1 WSHSY, CDR2 SAAADI. The CDR3 spells CASSEVTGAQPQHF. CDR3 nucleotide sequence: TGCGCCAGCAGCGAGGTGACAGGGGCTCAGCCCCAGCATTTT.

The chain has TRBV6-2 or TRBV6-3 and TRBJ2-5; tentative D call: TRBD2 (5 bases). V lost 0 bases and J lost 6, with 8 bases in between. The CDR3 has 13 amino acids. Germline CDR1 MNHEY, CDR2 SVGEGT. Here the CDR3 reads CASSYSSAKTQYF. CDR3 nucleotides: TGTGCCAGCAGTTACTCTAGCGCTAAGACCCAGTACTTC.

The V gene is TRBV5-6, the J gene TRBJ2-7, with D perhaps TRBD1 (5 bases). The germline CDR1 and CDR2 sequences are SGHDT and YYEEEE. This CDR3 is built from 13 residues. Between the trimmed V and J ends, which lost 1 base and 6 bases, there was a span of 11 bases. CDR3: CASSLSGLREQYF. The CDR3 DNA follows: TGTGCCAGCAGCTTGTCAGGGCTTCGCGAGCAGTACTTC. Looking up the rest from reference TRBV5-6 and TRBJ2-7 gives the full variable domain: DAGVTQSPTHLIKTRGQQVTLRCSPKSGHDTVSWYQQALGQGPQFIFQYYEEEERQRGNFPDRFSGHQFPNYSSELNVNALLLGDSALYLCASSLSGLREQYFGPGTRLTVT.

This chain joins TRBV4-3 and TRBJ2-7, with D perhaps matching TRBD1 (7 bases). The CDR3 has 14 residues. Germline assignment: CDR1 LGHNA and CDR2 YSLEER. Trimming pared 6 bases from V and 3 bases from J, leaving 15 bases between. The CDR3: CASSHSQGGYEQYF. The CDR3 DNA follows: TGCGCCAGCAGTCACTCCCAGGGGGGCTACGAGCAGTACTTC.

This chain joins TRBV2 and TRBJ2-1; TRBD1 matches at 12 bases. CDR1 is SNHLY and CDR2 is FYNNEI in the germline V gene. The CDR3 is 14 residues long. J gave up 6 bases and V 10 bases, and 7 bases lay outside the gene matches. The CDR3 coding sequence is TGTGCCACCCCCCGGGACAGGGGGCTCAATGAGCAGTTCTTC. The encoded protein is CATPRDRGLNEQFF.